The 7 T cell receptor beta chains listed next were all sequenced from one sample in a study of T cell repertoires in cytomegalovirus infection. No antigen is known for these receptors. One entry per CDR3 protein results from TCRdb running MiXCR on the reads. The data hold about 740,000 distinct CDR3 sequences, with roughly a third observed a single time. The sample was cultured PBMCs, taken from culture after CMV antigen stimulation. The receptors stem from a human donor in good health (CMV status not recorded). Some clones in this sample may be carry-over from other donors' samples.

The chain employs TRBV20-1 and TRBJ2-3, with D possibly called TRBD1 or TRBD2 (6 bases each). Trimming cost V 1 base and J 4 bases, with 9 bases left between them. The germline V gene has CDR1 DFQATT and CDR2 SNEGSKA (reference sequence). The CDR3 totals 13 residues. The CDR3 region is CSARGGASDTQYF. CDR3 in DNA: TGCAGTGCTAGAGGGGGGGCATCAGATACGCAGTATTTT.

A word on this clonotype: Germline is not matched at one junction end, which may reflect a read error. The genes are TRBV10-3 and TRBJ1-1; no clear D gene. Germline loops: CDR1 ENHRY, CDR2 SYGVKD. The CDR3 runs to 12 residues. CDR3: CVISEFQAEAFF. The CDR3 DNA sequence: TGTGTCATCAGTGAGTTTCAGGCTGAAGCTTTCTTT.

This rearrangement joins TRBV6-1 to TRBJ2-6; 8 bases are a match to TRBD2. J was trimmed by 0 bases and V by 1 base; bases with no gene match: 8. CDR1 MNHNS and CDR2 SASEGT come from the germline V gene. CDR3 length equals 19 residues. The CDR3 DNA reads as TGTGCCAGCAGTGAAGGGTTCTTAGCGGGGTCCTCTGGGGCCAACGTCCTGACTTTC. Its translation: CASSEGFLAGSSGANVLTF.

The rearrangement uses TRBV20-1 and TRBJ2-7; D is unclear. Trimming pared 5 bases from V and 0 bases from J, leaving 5 bases between. The CDR3 totals 11 residues. Germline V lookup: CDR1 DFQATT, CDR2 SNEGSKA (reference sequence). The CDR3 sequence is CSAGTSYEQYF. CDR3 bases: TGCAGTGCTGGTACCTCCTACGAGCAGTACTTC.

The genes are TRBV9 and TRBJ1-6; D is perhaps TRBD1 (5 bases). CDR3 length: 15 residues. Trimming left V 0 bases short and J 6 bases short, with 10 bases between. Germline loops: CDR1 SGDLS, CDR2 YYNGEE. DNA for the CDR3: TGTGCCAGCAGCGTAGATGCAGGGATTAATTCACCCCTCCACTTT. As protein: CASSVDAGINSPLHF.

This clonotype was seen a few times. The gene calls are TRBV7-6 and TRBJ2-1, with D possibly being TRBD1 (6 bases). Germline CDR1 and CDR2: SGHVS and FNYEAQ. The V and J ends lost 5 bases and 9 bases respectively, with 20 bases between them. This CDR3 region has 15 residues. The chain's CDR3 is CASSTHKLRGSEQFF. CDR3 coding DNA: TGTGCCAGCAGCACTCATAAGTTGAGGGGGAGTGAGCAGTTCTTC.

The chain joins TRBV6-2 or TRBV6-3 to TRBJ2-7; 11 bases are shared with TRBD2. The J call may be incorrect, as the DNA end agrees better with TRBJ2-1. Per germline, CDR1 MNHEY and CDR2 SVGEGT. The length of the CDR3 is 13 residues. The CDR3 sequence: CATGLAGAYEQFF. The CDR3, as DNA: TGTGCCACTGGACTAGCGGGTGCCTACGAGCAGTTCTTC.